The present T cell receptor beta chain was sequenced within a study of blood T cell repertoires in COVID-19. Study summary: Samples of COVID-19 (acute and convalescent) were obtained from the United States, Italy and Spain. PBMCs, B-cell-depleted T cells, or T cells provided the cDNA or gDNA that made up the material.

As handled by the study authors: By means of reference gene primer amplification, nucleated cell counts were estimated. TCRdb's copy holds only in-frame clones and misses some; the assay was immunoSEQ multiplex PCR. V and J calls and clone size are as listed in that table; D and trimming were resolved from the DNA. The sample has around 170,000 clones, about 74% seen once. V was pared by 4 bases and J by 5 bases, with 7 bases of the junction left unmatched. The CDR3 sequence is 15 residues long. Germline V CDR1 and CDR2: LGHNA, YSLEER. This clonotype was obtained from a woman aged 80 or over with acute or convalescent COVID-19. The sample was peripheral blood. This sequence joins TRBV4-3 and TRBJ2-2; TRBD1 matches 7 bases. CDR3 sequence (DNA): TGCGCCAGCAGCCTATTACAGGGGCGGACCGGGGAGCTGTTTTTT. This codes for CASSLLQGRTGELFF.